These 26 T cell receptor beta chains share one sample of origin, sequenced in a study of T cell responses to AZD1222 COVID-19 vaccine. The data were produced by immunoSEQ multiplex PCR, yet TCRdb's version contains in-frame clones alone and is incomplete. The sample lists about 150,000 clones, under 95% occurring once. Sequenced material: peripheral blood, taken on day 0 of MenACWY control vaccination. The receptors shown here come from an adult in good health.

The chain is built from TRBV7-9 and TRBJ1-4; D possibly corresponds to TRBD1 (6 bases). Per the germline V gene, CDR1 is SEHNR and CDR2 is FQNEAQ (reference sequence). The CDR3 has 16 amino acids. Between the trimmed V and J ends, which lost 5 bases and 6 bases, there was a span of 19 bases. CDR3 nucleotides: TGTGCCAGCAGCCCCTGGGACACCCTGGGGGATGAAAAACTGTTTTTT. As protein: CASSPWDTLGDEKLFF.

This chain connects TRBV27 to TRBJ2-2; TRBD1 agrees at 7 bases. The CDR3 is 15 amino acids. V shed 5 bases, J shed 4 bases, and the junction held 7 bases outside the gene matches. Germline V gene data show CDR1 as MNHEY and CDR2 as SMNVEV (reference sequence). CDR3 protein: CASSAWDSRTGELFF. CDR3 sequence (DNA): TGTGCCAGCAGTGCCTGGGACAGCCGCACCGGGGAGCTGTTTTTT.

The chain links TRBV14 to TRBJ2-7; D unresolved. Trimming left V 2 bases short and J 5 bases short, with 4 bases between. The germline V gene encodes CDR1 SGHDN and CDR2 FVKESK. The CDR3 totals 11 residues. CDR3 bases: TGTGCCAGCAGCCAATGGAACGAGCAGTACTTC. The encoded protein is CASSQWNEQYF. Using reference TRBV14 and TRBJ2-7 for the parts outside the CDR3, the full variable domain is EAGVTQFPSHSVIEKGQTVTLRCDPISGHDNLYWYRRVMGKEIKFLLHFVKESKQDESGMPNNRFLAERTGGTYSTLKVQPAELEDSGVYFCASSQWNEQYFGPGTRLTVT.

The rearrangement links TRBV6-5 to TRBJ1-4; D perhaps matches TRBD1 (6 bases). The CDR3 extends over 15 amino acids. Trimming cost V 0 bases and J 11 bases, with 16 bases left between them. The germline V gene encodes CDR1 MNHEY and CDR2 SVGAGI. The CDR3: CASSYSTAGVGKLFF. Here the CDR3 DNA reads TGTGCCAGCAGTTACTCAACCGCAGGGGTAGGGAAACTGTTTTTT.

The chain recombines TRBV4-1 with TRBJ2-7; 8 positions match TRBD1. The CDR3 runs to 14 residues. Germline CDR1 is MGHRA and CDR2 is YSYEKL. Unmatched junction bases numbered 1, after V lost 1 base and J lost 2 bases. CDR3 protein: CASSQGTGTYEQYF. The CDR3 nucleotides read TGCGCCAGCAGCCAAGGGACAGGGACCTACGAGCAGTACTTC.

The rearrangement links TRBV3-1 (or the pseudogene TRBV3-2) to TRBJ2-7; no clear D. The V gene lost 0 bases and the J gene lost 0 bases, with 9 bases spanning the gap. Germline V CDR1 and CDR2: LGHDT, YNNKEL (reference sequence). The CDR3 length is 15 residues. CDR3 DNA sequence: TGTGCCAGCAGCCAAGATCTGCACGGCTCCTACGAGCAGTACTTC. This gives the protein CASSQDLHGSYEQYF.

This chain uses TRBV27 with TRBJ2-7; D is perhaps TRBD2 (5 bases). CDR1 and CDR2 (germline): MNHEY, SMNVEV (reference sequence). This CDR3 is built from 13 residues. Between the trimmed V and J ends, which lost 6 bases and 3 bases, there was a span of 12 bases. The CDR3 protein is CASSPGGFYEQYF. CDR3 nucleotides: TGTGCCAGCAGCCCAGGAGGATTCTACGAGCAGTACTTC.

The CDR3 here is CAISESMGRTSEAFF. Here the CDR3 DNA reads TGTGCCATCAGTGAGTCGATGGGCAGGACTTCTGAAGCTTTCTTT. The rearrangement uses TRBV10-3 and TRBJ1-1; D gene uncertain. Trimming took off 0 bases at V and 6 bases at J, with 14 bases between the two ends. The CDR3 has 15 amino acids. In germline, CDR1 is ENHRY, CDR2 SYGVKD.

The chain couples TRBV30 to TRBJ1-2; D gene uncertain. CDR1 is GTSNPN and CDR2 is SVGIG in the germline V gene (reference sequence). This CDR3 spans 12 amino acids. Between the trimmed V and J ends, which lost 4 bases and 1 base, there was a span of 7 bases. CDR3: CAWTRDNYGYTF. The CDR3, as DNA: TGTGCCTGGACAAGGGATAACTATGGCTACACCTTC.

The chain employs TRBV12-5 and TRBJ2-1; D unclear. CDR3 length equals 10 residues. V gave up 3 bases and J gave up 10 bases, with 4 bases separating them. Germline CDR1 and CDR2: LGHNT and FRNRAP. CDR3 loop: CASGLNEQFF. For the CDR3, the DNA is TGTGCTAGTGGTTTAAACGAGCAGTTCTTC.

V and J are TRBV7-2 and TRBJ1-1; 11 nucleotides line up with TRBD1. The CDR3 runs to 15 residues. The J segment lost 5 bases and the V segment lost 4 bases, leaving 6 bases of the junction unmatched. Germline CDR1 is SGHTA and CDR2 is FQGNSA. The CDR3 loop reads CASSSTGQGGTEAFF. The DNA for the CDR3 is TGTGCCAGCAGCTCAACGGGACAGGGGGGTACTGAAGCTTTCTTT.

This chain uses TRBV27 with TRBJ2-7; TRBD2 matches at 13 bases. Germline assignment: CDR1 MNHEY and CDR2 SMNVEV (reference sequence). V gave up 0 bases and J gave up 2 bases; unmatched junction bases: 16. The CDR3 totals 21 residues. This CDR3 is CASSLSAGGITGTSGAYEQYF. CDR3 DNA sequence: TGTGCCAGCAGTTTATCTGCGGGGGGAATAACCGGGACTAGCGGGGCCTACGAGCAGTACTTC.

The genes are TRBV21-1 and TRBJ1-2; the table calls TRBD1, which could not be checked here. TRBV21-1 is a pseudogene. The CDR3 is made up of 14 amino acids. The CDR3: CASSNDSLCVGYTF. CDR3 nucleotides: TGTGCCAGCAGCAACGACAGTTTATGTGTTGGCTACACCTTC.

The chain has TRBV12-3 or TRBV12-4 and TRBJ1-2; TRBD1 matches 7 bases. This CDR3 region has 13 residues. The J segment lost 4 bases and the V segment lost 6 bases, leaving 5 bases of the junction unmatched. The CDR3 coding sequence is TGTGCCAGCAGCCGGGGACAGATCTATGGCTACACCTTC. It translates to CASSRGQIYGYTF.

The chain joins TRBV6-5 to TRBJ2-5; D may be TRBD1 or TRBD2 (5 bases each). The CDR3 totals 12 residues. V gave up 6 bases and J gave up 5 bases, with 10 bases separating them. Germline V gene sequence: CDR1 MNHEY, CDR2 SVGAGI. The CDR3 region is CASRSGAETQYF. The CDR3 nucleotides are TGTGCCAGCAGGTCCGGGGCCGAGACCCAGTACTTC.

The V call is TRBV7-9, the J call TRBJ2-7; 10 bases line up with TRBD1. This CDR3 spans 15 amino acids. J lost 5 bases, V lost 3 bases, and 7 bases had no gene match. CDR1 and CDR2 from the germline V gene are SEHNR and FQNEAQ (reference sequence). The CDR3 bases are TGTGCCAGCAGCTTGGGGGACAGGGGAAAACACGAGCAGTACTTC. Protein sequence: CASSLGDRGKHEQYF.

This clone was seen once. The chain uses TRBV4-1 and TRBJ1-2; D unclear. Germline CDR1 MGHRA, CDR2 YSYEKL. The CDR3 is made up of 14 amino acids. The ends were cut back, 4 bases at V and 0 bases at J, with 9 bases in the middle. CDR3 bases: TGCGCCAGCAGCCTCCGGGCCACTAACTATGGCTACACCTTC. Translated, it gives CASSLRATNYGYTF.

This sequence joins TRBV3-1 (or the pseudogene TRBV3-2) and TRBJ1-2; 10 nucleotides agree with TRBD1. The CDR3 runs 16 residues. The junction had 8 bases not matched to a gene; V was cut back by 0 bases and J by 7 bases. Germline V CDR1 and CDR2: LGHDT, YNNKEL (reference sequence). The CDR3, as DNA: TGTGCCAGCAGCCAAGAGTTGACAGGGGGCGCGGGTGGCTACACCTTC. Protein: CASSQELTGGAGGYTF.

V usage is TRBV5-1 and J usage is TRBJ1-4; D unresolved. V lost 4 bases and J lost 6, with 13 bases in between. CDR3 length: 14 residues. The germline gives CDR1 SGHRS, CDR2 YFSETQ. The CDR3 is CASSTTSEHEKLFF. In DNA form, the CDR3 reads TGCGCCAGCAGCACTACGAGTGAACATGAAAAACTGTTTTTT.

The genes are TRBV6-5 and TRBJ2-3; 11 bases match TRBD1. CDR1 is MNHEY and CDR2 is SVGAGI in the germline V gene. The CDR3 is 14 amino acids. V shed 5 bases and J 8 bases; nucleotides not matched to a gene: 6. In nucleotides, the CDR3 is TGTGCCAGCAGTCTCGGGACAGGGGGTGGTACGCAGTATTTT. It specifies CASSLGTGGGTQYF.

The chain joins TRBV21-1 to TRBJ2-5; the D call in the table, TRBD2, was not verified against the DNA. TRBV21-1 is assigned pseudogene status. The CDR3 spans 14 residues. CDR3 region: CASTRTSGGETQYF. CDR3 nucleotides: TGTGCCAGCACCCGGACTAGCGGGGGAGAGACCCAGTACTTC.

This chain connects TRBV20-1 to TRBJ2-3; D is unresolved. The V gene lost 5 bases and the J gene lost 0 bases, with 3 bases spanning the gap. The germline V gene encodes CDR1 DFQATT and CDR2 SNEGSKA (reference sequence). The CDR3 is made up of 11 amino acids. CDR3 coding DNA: TGCAGTGCTTACAGCACAGATACGCAGTATTTT. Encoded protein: CSAYSTDTQYF.

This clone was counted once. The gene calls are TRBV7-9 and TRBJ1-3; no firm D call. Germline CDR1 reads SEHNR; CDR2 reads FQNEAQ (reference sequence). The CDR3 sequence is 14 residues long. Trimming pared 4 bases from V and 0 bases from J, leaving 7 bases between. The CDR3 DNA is TGTGCCAGCAGCTCCCCGAGCTCTGGAAACACCATATATTTT. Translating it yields CASSSPSSGNTIYF.

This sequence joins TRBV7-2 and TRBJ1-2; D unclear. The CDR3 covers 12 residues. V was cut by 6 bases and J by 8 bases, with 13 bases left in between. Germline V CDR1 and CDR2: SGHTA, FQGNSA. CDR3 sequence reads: CASRLSPLGYTF. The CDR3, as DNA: TGTGCCAGCAGACTCTCTCCCTTAGGCTACACCTTC.

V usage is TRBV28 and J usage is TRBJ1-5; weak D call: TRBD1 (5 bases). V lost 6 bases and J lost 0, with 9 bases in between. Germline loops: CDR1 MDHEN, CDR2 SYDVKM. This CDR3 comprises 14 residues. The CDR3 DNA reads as TGTGCCAGCAGGCCTGGGGGTAGCAATCAGCCCCAGCATTTT. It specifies CASRPGGSNQPQHF. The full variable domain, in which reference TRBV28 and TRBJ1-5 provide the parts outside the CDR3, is DVKVTQSSRYLVKRTGEKVFLECVQDMDHENMFWYRQDPGLGLRLIYFSYDVKMKEKGDIPEGYSVSREKKERFSLILESASTNQTSMYLCASRPGGSNQPQHFGDGTRLSIL.

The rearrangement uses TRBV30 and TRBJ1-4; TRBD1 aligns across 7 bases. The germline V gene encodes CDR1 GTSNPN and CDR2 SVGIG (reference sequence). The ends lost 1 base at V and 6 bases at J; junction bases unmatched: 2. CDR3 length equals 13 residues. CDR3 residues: CAWSAGTDEKLFF. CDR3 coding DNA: TGTGCCTGGAGTGCCGGGACAGATGAAAAACTGTTTTTT.